This T cell receptor (beta chain) was identified in a study of cytomegalovirus exposure and HLA in healthy donors. Points from the study as a whole: The authors later found TCR association rates varying by HLA locus, with DRB1 most and HLA-C fewest. For TCR beta chains, V- and J-gene trimming was later linked to a missense DCLRE1C variant.

Remarks on this clone: What it binds is unknown.

Germline V lookup: CDR1 SGHRS, CDR2 YFSETQ. J gave up 5 bases and V 3 bases, and 5 bases lay outside the gene matches. The CDR3 consists of 15 residues. The PCR contained 60 Vbeta and 13 Jbeta primers. The table came from immunoSEQ multiplex PCR; TCRdb's copy has only in-frame clones and leaves some out. The sample includes 150,000 or so clones, roughly four fifths of them seen just once. The sequence was collected from a woman aged 35 to 49 in good health and CMV-seronegative. The sequenced material came from PBMCs. The chain carries TRBV5-1 and TRBJ2-2, with 9 bases that match TRBD2. CDR3 region: CASSSLTSGTGELFF. The CDR3 coding sequence is TGCGCCAGCAGCTCCCTCACTAGCGGGACCGGGGAGCTGTTTTTT.